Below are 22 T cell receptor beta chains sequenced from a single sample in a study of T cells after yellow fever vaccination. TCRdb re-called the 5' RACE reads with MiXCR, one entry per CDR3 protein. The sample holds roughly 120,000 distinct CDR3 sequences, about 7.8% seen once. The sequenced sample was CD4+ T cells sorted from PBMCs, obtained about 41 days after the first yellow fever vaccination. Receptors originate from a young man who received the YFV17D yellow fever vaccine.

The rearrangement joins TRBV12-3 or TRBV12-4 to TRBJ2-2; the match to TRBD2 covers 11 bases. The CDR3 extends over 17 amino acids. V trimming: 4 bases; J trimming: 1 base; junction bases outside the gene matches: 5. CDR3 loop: CASSSRTSGGNTGELFF. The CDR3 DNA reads TGTGCCAGCAGTTCGCGCACTAGCGGGGGGAACACCGGGGAGCTGTTTTTT.

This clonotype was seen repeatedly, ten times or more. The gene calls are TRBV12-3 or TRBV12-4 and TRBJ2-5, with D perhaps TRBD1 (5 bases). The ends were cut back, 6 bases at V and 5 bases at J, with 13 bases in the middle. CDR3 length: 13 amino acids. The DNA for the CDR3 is TGTGCCAGCAGGGACACCTTGGGGGAGACCCAGTACTTC. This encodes CASRDTLGETQYF.

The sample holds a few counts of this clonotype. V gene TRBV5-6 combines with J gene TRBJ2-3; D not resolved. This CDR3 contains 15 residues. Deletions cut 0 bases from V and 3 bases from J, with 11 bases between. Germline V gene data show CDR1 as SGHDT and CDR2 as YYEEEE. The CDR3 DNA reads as TGTGCCAGCAGCTTGGTGGTAGCCCAGACAGATACGCAGTATTTT. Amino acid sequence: CASSLVVAQTDTQYF. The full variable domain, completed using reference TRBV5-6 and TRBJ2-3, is DAGVTQSPTHLIKTRGQQVTLRCSPKSGHDTVSWYQQALGQGPQFIFQYYEEEERQRGNFPDRFSGHQFPNYSSELNVNALLLGDSALYLCASSLVVAQTDTQYFGPGTRLTVL.

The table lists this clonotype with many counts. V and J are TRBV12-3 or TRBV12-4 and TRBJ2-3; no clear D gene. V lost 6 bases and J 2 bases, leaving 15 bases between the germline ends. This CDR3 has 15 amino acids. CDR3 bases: TGTGCCAGCAGCCAATTTCAAGGGTTCACAGATACGCAGTATTTT. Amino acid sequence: CASSQFQGFTDTQYF.

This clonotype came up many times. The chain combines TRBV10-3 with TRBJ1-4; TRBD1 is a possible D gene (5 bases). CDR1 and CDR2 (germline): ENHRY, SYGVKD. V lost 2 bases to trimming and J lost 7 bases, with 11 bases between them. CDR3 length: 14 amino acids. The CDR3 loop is CAISEVQGGEKLFF. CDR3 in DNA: TGTGCCATCAGTGAGGTCCAGGGCGGTGAAAAACTGTTTTTT.

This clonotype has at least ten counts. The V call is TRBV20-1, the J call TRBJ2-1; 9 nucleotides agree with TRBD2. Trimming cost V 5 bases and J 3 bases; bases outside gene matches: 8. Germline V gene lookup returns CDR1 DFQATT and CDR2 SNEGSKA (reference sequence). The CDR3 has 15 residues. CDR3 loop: CSAGGASGVYNEQFF. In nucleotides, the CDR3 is TGCAGTGCTGGAGGGGCTAGCGGGGTCTACAATGAGCAGTTCTTC.

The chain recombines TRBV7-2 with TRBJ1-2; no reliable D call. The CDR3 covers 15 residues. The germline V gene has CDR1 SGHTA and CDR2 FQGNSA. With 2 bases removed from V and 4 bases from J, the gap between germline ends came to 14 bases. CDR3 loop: CASSLRRPAGYGYTF. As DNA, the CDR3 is TGTGCCAGCAGCTTAAGGCGTCCGGCAGGCTATGGCTACACCTTC.

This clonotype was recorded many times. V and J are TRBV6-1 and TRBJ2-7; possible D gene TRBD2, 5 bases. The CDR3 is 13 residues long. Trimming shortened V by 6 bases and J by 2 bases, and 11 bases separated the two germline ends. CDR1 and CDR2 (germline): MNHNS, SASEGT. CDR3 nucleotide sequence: TGTGCCAGCAGGCCCCCGGGAACCTACGAGCAGTACTTC. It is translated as CASRPPGTYEQYF.

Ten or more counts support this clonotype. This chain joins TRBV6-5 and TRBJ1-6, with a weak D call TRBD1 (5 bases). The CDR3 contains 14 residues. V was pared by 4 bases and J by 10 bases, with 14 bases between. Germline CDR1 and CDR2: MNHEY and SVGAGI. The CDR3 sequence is CASSWDRRASPLHF. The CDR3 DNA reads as TGTGCCAGCAGTTGGGACCGGAGGGCCTCACCCCTCCACTTT.

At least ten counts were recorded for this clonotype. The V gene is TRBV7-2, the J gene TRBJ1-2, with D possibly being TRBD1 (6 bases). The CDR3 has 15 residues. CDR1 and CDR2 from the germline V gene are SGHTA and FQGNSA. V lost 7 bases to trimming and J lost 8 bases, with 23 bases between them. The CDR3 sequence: CASTLAMGGVEGYTF. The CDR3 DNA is TGTGCCAGCACCTTGGCTATGGGGGGCGTAGAAGGCTACACCTTC.

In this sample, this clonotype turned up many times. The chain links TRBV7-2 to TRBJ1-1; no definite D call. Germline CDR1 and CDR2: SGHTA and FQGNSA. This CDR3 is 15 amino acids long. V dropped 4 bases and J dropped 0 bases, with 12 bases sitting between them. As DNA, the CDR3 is TGTGCCAGCAGCTGGGCCAGTTCCATGAACACTGAAGCTTTCTTT. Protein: CASSWASSMNTEAFF.

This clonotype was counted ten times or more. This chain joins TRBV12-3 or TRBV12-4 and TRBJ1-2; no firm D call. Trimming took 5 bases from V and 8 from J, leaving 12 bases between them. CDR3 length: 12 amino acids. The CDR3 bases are TGTGCCAGCAGTGCTCGGCTGCGGGGCTACACCTTC. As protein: CASSARLRGYTF.

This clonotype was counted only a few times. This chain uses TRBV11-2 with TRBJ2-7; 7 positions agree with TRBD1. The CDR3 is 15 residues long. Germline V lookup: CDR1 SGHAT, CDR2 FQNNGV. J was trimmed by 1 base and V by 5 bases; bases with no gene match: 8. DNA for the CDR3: TGTGCCAGCAGCCCCCTGACAGGGAATTCCTACGAGCAGTACTTC. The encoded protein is CASSPLTGNSYEQYF.

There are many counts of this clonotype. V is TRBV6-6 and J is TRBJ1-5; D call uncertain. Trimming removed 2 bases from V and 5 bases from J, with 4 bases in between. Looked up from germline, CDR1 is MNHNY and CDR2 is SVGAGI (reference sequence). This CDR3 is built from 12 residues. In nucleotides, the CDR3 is TGTGCCAGCAGTTACACTGATCAGCCCCAGCATTTT. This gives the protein CASSYTDQPQHF.

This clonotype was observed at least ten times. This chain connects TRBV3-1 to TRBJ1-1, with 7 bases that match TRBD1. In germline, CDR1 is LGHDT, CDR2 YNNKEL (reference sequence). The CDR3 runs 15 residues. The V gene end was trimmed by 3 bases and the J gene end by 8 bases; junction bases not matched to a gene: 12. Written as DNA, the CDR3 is TGTGCCAGCAGCCACAGGCCCGTACAGGGGAGGGAAGCTTTCTTT. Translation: CASSHRPVQGREAFF. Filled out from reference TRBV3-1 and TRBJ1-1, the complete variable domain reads DTAVSQTPKYLVTQMGNDKSIKCEQNLGHDTMYWYKQDSKKFLKIMFSYNNKELIINETVPNRFSPKSPDKAHLNLHINSLELGDSAVYFCASSHRPVQGREAFFGQGTRLTVV.

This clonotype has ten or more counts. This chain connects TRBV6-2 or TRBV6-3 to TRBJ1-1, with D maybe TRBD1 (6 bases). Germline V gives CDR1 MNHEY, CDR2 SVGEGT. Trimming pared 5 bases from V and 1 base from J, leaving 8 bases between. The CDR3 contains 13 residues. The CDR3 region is CASSMGQNTEAFF. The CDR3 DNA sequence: TGTGCCAGCAGTATGGGACAGAACACTGAAGCTTTCTTT.

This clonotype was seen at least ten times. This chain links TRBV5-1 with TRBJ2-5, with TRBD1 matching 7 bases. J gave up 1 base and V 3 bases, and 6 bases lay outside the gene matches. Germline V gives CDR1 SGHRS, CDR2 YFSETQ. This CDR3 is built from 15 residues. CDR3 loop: CASSSTGQIQETQYF. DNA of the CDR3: TGCGCCAGCAGCTCAACGGGACAGATCCAAGAGACCCAGTACTTC.

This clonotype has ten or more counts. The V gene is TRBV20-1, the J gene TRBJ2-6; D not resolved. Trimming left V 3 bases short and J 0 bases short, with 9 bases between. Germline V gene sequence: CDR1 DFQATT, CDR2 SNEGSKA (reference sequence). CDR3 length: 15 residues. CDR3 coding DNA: TGCAGTGCTAGGGCAGGATCCTCTGGGGCCAACGTCCTGACTTTC. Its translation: CSARAGSSGANVLTF.

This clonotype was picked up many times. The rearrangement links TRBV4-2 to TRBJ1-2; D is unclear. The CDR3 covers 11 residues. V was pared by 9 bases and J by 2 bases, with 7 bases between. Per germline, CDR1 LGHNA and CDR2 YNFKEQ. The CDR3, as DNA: TGTGCCAGTTCCCAGAACTATGGCTACACCTTC. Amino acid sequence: CASSQNYGYTF.

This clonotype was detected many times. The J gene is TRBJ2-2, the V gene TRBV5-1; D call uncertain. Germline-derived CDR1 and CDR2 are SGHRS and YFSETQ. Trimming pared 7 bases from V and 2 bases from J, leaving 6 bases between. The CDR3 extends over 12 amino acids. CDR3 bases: TGCGCCAGCTCTGACAACACCGGGGAGCTGTTTTTT. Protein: CASSDNTGELFF.

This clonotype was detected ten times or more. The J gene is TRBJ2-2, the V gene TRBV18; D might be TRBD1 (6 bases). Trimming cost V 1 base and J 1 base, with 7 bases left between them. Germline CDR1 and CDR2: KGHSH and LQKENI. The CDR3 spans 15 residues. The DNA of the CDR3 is TGTGCCAGCTCACCACAGGGGGTGAACACCGGGGAGCTGTTTTTT. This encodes CASSPQGVNTGELFF.

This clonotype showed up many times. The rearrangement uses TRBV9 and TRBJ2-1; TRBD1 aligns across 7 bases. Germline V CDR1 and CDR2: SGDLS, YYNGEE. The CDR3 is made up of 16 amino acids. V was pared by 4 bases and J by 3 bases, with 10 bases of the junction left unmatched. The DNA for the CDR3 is TGTGCCAGCAGCCCGCGACAGGGTCGGGGCTACAATGAGCAGTTCTTC. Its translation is CASSPRQGRGYNEQFF.